This T cell receptor beta chain was captured by sequencing in a study of long-term antiretroviral therapy in people with HIV. The V gene lost 7 bases and the J gene lost 3 bases, with 10 bases spanning the gap. The CDR3 length is 12 residues. Germline V CDR1 and CDR2: SGHRS, YFSETQ. Samples were assayed with immunoSEQ v3.0 at survey level. Researchers set sequencing to target about 35,000-55,000 T-cell genomes per sample. Repertoires were generated with immunoSEQ multiplex PCR, while TCRdb's copy carries only in-frame clones and drops some. The repertoire holds 20,000 to 30,000 clones, with 65% to 90% as singletons. With regard to this clone: Its antigen remains unknown.

Overall study findings and caveats: Increased diversity was seen after ART, yet it remained lower than in transplant donor controls. Controls showed broader CDR3 length ranges than did the HIV repertoires.

This receptor was obtained from a man between 50 and 59 years old with HIV. The source material was unsorted PBMCs, sampled 3 years after starting antiretroviral therapy. The chain employs TRBV5-1 and TRBJ1-1, with D possibly TRBD1 on 6 matching bases. CDR3 sequence (DNA): TGCGCCAGCGCCTCAGGGGACACTGAAGCTTTCTTT. Translated: CASASGDTEAFF.